The clone carrying this T cell receptor (beta chain) was detected many times. The target antigen is unknown. The data derive from a study of regulatory T cells in long-lasting Graves disease. Study information: In persistent Graves' disease, antithyroid drugs had been taken for over 5 years and TSH receptor antibodies stayed positive. The study, taken as a whole, reports: Persistent patients shared more public clonotypes (over 2,500) than new patients (just under 1,000). Preferential use of TRBV28, TRBJ1-2 and TRBJ2-5 was seen in persistent disease. Not thyroid tissue but only peripheral blood was studied.

Time point indicated: persistent/refractory GD, antithyroid drugs over 5 years with positive TRAb. There was RNA extracted from PBMCs, and the TCR library was made from it. Libraries of TCR beta came from iRepertoire HTBI primers plus Arm-PCR of CDR3 regions. TCRdb used MiXCR to reprocess the multiplex PCR reads, holding one entry per CDR3 protein. The data contain 400,000 or so distinct CDR3 sequences, roughly 20% of them singletons. Germline assignment: CDR1 SGHTA and CDR2 FQGNSA. J lost 4 bases, V lost 5 bases, and 9 bases had no gene match. This CDR3 is built from 16 residues. The starting material was peripheral blood mononuclear cells (PBMCs), obtained when the disease was refractory, from a patient treated with antithyroid drugs. The sequence came from a female donor with Graves disease. V is TRBV7-2 and J is TRBJ2-2; 8 bases match TRBD2. DNA for the CDR3: TGTGCCAGCAGCGGTTACGGGACTAGTCGCACCGGGGAGCTGTTTTTT. Its protein is CASSGYGTSRTGELFF.